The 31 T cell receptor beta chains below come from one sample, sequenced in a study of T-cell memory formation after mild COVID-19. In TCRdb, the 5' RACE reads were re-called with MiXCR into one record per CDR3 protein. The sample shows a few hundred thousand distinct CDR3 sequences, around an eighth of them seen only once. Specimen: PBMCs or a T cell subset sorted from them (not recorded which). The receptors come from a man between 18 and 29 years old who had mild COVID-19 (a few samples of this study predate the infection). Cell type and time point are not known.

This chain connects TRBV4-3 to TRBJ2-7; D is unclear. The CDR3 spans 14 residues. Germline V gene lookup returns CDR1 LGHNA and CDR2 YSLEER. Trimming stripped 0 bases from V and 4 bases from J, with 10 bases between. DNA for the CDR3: TGCGCCAGCAGCCAAGAATATGTGACTTACGAGCAGTACTTC. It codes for CASSQEYVTYEQYF.

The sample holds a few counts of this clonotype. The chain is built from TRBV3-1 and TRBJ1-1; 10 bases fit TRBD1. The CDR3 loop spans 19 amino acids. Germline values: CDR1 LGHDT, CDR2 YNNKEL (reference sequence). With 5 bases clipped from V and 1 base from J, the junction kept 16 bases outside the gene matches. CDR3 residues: CASSNEYWDRGLKNTEAFF. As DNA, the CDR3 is TGTGCCAGCAGCAACGAATACTGGGACAGGGGACTTAAGAACACTGAAGCTTTCTTT.

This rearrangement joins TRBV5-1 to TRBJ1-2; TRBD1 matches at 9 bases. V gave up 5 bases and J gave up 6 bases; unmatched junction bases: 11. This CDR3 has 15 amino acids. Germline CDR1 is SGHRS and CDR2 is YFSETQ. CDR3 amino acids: CASRYPYRGRDGYTF. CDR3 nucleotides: TGCGCCAGCAGGTATCCTTACAGGGGGCGAGATGGCTACACCTTC.

The CDR3 protein is CASSQGVEQFF. CDR3 bases: TGCGCCAGCAGCCAAGGGGTTGAGCAGTTCTTC. This chain uses TRBV4-1 with TRBJ2-1; D is undetermined. CDR3 size: 11 residues. CDR1 is MGHRA, CDR2 YSYEKL, per germline. The V end lost 1 base, the J end lost 9 bases, and 4 bases lay between the germline ends.

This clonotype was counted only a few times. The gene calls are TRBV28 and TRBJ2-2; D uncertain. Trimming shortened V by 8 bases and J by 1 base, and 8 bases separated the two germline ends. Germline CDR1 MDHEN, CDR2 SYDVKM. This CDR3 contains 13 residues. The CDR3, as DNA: TGTGCCAGCTATGAAAGGAACACCGGGGAGCTGTTTTTT. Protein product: CASYERNTGELFF.

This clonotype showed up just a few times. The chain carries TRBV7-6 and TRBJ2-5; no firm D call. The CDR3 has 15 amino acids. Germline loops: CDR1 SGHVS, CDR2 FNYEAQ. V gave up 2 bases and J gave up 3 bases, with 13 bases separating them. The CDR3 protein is CASSLRGRAKETQYF. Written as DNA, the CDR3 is TGTGCCAGCAGCTTACGAGGACGGGCGAAAGAGACCCAGTACTTC.

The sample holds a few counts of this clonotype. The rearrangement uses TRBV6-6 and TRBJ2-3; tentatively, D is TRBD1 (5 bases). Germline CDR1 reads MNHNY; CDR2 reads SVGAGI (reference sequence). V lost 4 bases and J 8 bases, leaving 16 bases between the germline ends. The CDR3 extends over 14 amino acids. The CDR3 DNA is TGTGCCAGCAGTTCCAAACCAGGGTCGGGTACGCAGTATTTT. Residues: CASSSKPGSGTQYF.

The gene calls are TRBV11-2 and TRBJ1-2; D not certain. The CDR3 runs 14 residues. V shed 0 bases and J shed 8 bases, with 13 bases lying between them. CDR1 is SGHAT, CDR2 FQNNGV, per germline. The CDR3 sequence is CASSLEVLSGGYTF. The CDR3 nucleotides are TGTGCCAGCAGCTTAGAGGTGCTTTCGGGAGGCTACACCTTC.

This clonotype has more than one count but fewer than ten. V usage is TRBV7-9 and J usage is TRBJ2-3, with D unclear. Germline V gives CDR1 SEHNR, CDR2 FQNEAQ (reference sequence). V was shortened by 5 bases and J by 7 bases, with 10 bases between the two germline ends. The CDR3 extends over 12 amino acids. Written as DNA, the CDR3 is TGTGCCAGCAGCATACGTCCGCATACGCAGTATTTT. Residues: CASSIRPHTQYF.

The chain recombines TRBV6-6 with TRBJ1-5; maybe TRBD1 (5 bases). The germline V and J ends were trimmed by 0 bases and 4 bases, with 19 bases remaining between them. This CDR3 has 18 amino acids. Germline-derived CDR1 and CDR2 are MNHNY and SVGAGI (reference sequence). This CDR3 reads CASSYSKLGTGRNQPQHF. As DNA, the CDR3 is TGTGCCAGCAGTTACTCGAAATTAGGAACAGGCAGGAATCAGCCCCAGCATTTT.

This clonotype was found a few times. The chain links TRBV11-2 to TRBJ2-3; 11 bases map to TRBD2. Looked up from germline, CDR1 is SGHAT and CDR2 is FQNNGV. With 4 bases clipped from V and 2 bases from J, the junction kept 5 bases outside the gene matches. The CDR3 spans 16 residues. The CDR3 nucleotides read TGTGCCAGCAGCTCGGGACTAGCGGTTACCACAGATACGCAGTATTTT. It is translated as CASSSGLAVTTDTQYF.

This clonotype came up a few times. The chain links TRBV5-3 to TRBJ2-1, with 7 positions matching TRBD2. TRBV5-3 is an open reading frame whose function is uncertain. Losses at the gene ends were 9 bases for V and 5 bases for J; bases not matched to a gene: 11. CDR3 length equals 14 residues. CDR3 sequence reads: CANHGEGRNNEQFF. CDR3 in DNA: TGTGCCAATCATGGGGAGGGACGGAACAATGAGCAGTTCTTC.

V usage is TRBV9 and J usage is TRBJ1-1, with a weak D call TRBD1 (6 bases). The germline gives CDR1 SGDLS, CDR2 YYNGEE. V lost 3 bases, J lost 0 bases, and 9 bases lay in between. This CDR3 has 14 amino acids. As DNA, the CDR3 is TGTGCCAGCAGCGCGGACAGTATGAACACTGAAGCTTTCTTT. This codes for CASSADSMNTEAFF.

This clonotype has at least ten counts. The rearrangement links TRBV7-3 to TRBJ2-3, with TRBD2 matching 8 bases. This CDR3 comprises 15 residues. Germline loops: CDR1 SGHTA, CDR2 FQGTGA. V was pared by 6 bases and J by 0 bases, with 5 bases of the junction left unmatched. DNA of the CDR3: TGTGCCAGCAGACGGGGGGGAGGGAGCACAGATACGCAGTATTTT. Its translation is CASRRGGGSTDTQYF.

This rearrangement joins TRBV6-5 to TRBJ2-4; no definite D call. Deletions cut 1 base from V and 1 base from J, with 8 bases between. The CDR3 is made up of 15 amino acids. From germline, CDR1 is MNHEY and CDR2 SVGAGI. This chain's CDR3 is CASSYLPEAKNIQYF. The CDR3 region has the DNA TGTGCCAGCAGTTACTTACCGGAGGCCAAAAACATTCAGTACTTC.

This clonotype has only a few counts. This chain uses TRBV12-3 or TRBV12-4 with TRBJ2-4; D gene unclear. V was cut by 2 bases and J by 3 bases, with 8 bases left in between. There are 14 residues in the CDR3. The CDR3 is CASSLTGLKNIQYF. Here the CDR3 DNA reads TGTGCCAGCAGTTTAACGGGCCTCAAAAACATTCAGTACTTC.

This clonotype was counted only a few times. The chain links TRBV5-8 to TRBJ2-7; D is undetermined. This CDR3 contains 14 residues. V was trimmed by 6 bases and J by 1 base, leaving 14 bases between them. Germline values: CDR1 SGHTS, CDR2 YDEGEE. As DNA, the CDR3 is TGTGCCAGCAAAAAGACCGGTAGGTCCTACGAGCAGTACGTC. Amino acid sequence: CASKKTGRSYEQYV.

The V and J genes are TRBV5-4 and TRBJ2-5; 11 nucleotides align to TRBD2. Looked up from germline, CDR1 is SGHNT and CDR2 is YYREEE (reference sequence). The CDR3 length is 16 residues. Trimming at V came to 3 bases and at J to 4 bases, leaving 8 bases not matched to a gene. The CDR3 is CASSSPLAGGRETQYF. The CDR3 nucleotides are TGTGCCAGCAGCTCCCCTTTAGCGGGGGGGAGAGAGACCCAGTACTTC. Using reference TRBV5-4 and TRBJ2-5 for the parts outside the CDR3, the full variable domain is ETGVTQSPTHLIKTRGQQVTLRCSSQSGHNTVSWYQQALGQGPQFIFQYYREEENGRGNFPPRFSGLQFPNYSSELNVNALELDDSALYLCASSSPLAGGRETQYFGPGTRLLVL.

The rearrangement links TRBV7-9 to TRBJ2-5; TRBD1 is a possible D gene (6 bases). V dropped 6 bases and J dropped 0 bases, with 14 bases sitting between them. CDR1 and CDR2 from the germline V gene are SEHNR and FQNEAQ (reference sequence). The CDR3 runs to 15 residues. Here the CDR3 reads CASSSTDSNQETQYF. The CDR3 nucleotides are TGTGCCAGCAGTTCTACGGACAGCAACCAAGAGACCCAGTACTTC.

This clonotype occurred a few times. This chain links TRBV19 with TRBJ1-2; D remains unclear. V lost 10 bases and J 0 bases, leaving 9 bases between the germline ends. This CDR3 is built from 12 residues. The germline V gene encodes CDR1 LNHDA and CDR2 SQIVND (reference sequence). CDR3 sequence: CATGPPNYGYTF. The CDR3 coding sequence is TGTGCCACTGGGCCACCTAACTATGGCTACACCTTC.

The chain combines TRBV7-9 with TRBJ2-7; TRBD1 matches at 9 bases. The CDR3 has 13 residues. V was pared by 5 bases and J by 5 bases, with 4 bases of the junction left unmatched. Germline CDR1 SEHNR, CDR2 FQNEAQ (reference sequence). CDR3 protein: CASSGRDRDEQYV. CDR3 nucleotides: TGTGCCAGCAGCGGCCGGGACAGGGACGAGCAGTACGTC.

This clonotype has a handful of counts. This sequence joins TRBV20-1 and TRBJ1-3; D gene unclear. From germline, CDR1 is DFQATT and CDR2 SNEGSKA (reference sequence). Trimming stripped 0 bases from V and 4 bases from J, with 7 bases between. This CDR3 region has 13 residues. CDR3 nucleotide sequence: TGCAGTGCTAGAGATCCTCAAGGAAACACCATATATTTT. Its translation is CSARDPQGNTIYF.

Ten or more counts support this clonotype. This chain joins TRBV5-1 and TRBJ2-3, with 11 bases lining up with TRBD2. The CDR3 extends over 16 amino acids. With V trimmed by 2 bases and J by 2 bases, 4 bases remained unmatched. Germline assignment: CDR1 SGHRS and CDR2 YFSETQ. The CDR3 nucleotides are TGCGCCAGCAGCTTCGGGACTAGCGGATCCACAGATACGCAGTATTTT. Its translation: CASSFGTSGSTDTQYF.

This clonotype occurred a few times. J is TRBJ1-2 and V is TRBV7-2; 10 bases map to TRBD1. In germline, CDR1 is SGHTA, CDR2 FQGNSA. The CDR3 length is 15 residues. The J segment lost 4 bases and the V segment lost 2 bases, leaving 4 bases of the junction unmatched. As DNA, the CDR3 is TGTGCCAGCAGCTTACGGGACAGGGGTTCCTATGGCTACACCTTC. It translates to CASSLRDRGSYGYTF.

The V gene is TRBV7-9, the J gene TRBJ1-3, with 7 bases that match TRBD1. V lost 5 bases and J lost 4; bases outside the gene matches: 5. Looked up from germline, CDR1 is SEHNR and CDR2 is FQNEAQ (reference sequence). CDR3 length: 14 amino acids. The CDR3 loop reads CASSRTTGGNTIYF. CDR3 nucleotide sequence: TGTGCCAGCAGCCGGACGACAGGGGGAAACACCATATATTTT.

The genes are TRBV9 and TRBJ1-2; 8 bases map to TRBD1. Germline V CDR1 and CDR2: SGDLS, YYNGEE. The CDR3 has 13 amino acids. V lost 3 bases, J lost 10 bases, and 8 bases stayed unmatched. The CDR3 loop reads CASSGGRGLHYTF. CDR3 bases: TGTGCCAGCAGCGGCGGCAGGGGGCTTCACTACACCTTC.

CDR3 in DNA: TGTGCCAGCAGTCCCAGACGTTTGGGGGAGACCCAGTACTTC. This translates into CASSPRRLGETQYF. This chain joins TRBV12-3 or TRBV12-4 and TRBJ2-5; D gene unclear. V lost 5 bases, J lost 5 bases, and 15 bases lay in between. The CDR3 consists of 14 residues.

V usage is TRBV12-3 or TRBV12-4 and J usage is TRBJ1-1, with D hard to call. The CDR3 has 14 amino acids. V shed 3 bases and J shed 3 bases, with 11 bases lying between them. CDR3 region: CASSFTDGHTEAFF. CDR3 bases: TGTGCCAGCAGTTTTACTGATGGGCACACTGAAGCTTTCTTT.

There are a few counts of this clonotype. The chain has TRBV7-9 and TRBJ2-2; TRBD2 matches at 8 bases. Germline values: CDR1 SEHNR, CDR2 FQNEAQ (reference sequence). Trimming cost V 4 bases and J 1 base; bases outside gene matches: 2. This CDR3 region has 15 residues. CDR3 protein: CASSSLAGNTGELFF. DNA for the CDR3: TGTGCCAGCAGCTCTCTAGCGGGGAACACCGGGGAGCTGTTTTTT.

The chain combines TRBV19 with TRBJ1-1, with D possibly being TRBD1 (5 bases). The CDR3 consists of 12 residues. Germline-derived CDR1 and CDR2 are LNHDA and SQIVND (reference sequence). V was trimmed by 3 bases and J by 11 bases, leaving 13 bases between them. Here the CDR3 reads CASSIPGLGAFF. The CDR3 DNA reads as TGTGCCAGTAGTATCCCGGGACTTGGGGCTTTCTTT.

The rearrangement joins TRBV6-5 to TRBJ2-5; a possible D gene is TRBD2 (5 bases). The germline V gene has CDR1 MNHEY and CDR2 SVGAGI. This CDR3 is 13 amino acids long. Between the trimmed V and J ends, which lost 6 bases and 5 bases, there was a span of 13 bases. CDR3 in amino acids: CASRRIASETQYF. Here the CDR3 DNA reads TGTGCCAGCAGAAGAATAGCGTCCGAGACCCAGTACTTC.